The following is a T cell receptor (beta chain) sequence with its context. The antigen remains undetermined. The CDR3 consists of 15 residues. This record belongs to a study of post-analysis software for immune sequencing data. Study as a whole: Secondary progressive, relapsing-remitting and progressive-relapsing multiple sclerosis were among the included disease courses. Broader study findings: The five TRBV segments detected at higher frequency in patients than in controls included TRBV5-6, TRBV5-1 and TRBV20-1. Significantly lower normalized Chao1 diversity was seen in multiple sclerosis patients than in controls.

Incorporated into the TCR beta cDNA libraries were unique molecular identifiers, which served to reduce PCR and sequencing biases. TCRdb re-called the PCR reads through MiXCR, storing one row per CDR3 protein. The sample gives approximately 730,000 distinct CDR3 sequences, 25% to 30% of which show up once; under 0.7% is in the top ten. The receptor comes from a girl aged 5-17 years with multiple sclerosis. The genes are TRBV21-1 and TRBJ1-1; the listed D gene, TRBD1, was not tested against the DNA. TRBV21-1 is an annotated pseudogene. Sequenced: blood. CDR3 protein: CASSTKMIGQCEAFF. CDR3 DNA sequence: TGTGCCAGCAGCACCAAGATGATTGGACAGTGTGAAGCTTTCTTT.